One and the same sample provided the 4 T cell receptor beta chains below, sequenced in a study of neurological immune-mediated disorders. TCRdb re-called the 5' RACE reads with MiXCR, one entry per CDR3 protein. This table has roughly 20,000 distinct CDR3 sequences, around 15% appearing once. The sequenced material came from CD4+ T cells from blood. The receptors originated from a woman aged 55 to 70 with HTLV-1-associated myelopathy (HAM/TSP).

With regard to this clonotype: A read error may produce the germline difference seen at one junction end. The chain is built from TRBV5-5 and TRBJ1-1; the D gene is possibly TRBD1 (6 bases). The CDR3 contains 16 residues. Germline lookup yields CDR1 SGHKS and CDR2 YYEKEE (reference sequence). Written as DNA, the CDR3 is TGTGCCAACAGCTTCGGGGGCCCATATTTGAACACTGAAGCTTTCTTT. Residues: CANSFGGPYLNTEAFF.

This clonotype was seen at least ten times. The rearrangement joins TRBV5-1 to TRBJ2-2, with 8 positions matching TRBD1. CDR1 and CDR2 (germline): SGHRS, YFSETQ. This CDR3 contains 15 residues. With V trimmed by 4 bases and J by 3 bases, 5 bases remained unmatched. This CDR3 is CASSIVTGDTGELFF. The CDR3 DNA follows: TGCGCCAGCAGCATTGTGACAGGGGACACCGGGGAGCTGTTTTTT.

This clonotype came up many times. This sequence joins TRBV20-1 and TRBJ2-1; perhaps TRBD2 as D (5 bases). The germline V gene has CDR1 DFQATT and CDR2 SNEGSKA (reference sequence). Trimming stripped 0 bases from V and 3 bases from J, with 9 bases between. The CDR3 contains 14 residues. CDR3 residues: CSAREVGVYNEQFF. In DNA, the CDR3 is TGCAGTGCTAGAGAGGTGGGAGTCTACAATGAGCAGTTCTTC.

At least ten counts were recorded for this clonotype. The chain employs TRBV27 and TRBJ1-4; no clear D gene. V gave up 6 bases and J gave up 5 bases, with 7 bases separating them. The CDR3 consists of 12 residues. Germline lookup yields CDR1 MNHEY and CDR2 SMNVEV (reference sequence). CDR3 amino acids: CASSHWNEKLFF. CDR3 bases: TGTGCCAGCAGCCATTGGAATGAAAAACTGTTTTTT. Variable domain in full (rest from reference TRBV27 and TRBJ1-4): EAQVTQNPRYLITVTGKKLTVTCSQNMNHEYMSWYRQDPGLGLRQIYYSMNVEVTDKGDVPEGYKVSRKEKRNFPLILESPSPNQTSLYFCASSHWNEKLFFGSGTQLSVL.